The following is a T cell receptor (beta chain) sequence with its context. TCRdb re-analysed the 5' RACE reads in MiXCR, keeping a single row per CDR3 protein. The sample has roughly 700,000 distinct CDR3 sequences, over 8.5% seen once. The source of the sample is a study of identical twins. This CDR3 is 16 amino acids long. Trimming took off 2 bases at V and 4 bases at J, with 17 bases between the two ends. The germline CDR1 and CDR2 sequences are MNHEY and SVGEGT. A further study also used this sample, focusing on yellow fever vaccine responses in identical twins.

The sequenced sample was PBMCs. The receptor was derived from a woman younger than 35 in good health. V gene TRBV6-2 or TRBV6-3 combines with J gene TRBJ2-5; possible D gene TRBD2, 5 bases. The DNA for the CDR3 is TGTGCCAGCAGTTACCCCCCTAGCCGGAGACCAGAGACCCAGTACTTC. Translated: CASSYPPSRRPETQYF.